This T cell receptor beta chain originates from a study of T-cell memory formation after mild COVID-19. In TCRdb, the 5' RACE reads were re-called with MiXCR into one record per CDR3 protein. This table has about 140,000 distinct CDR3 sequences, under 30% appearing once. This clonotype was seen a handful of times. What it binds is not known. In germline, CDR1 is SEHNR, CDR2 FQNEAQ (reference sequence). The CDR3 loop spans 15 amino acids. V was pared by 0 bases and J by 6 bases, with 13 bases between. Regarding the study as a whole: The study found contracting CD4+ clones mainly in CM and EM and contracting CD8+ clones in EMRA. CD4/CD8 balance characterized clones contracting day 15 to 85, and CD4+ skew characterized later expanders. Pre-infection memory showed some responding clones, and this suggested that cross-reactive memory joined.

The sequencing sample was made of PBMCs or a T cell subset sorted from them (not recorded which). The receptor was derived from an adult woman who had mild COVID-19 (a few samples of this study predate the infection). Cell type and time point are not known. J is TRBJ2-3 and V is TRBV7-9; D unresolved. The chain's CDR3 is CASSLAVSAGDTQYF. CDR3 nucleotide sequence: TGTGCCAGCAGCTTAGCGGTTAGTGCCGGCGATACGCAGTATTTT.